This is a list of T cell receptor beta chains from one sample in a study of PD-1 blockade in mismatch repair-deficient tumors. Clones were read by immunoSEQ multiplex PCR, and TCRdb kept only the in-frame ones, dropping some. The sample carries over 30,000 clones, more than 70% recorded once. The sample consisted of PBMCs, taken roughly 6 weeks after starting pembrolizumab. Every receptor here comes from an adult with mismatch repair-deficient cancer. CDR3s include the opening cysteine and the closing phenylalanine or tryptophan. Fields, in order: D gene, J gene, clone size, V gene, CDR3 protein, CDR3 DNA. A D gene is named only where the DNA matches it firmly. Clone size is given for some rows only: seen once, a few or many times, or a class if the clone is expanded.

>TRBD2|TRBJ2-5|-|TRBV23-1
CASSQTGWGVAGGILVETQYF
TGCGCCAGCAGTCAAACGGGTTGGGGGGTAGCGGGAGGGATCCTGGTAGAGACCCAGTACTTC
>TRBD2|TRBJ2-1|-|TRBV6-6
CASSRPGTRVEQFF
TGTGCCAGCAGCCGCCCCGGGACTAGGGTTGAGCAGTTCTTC
>-|TRBJ2-3|-|TRBV5-1
CASSLAQGADTQYF
TGCGCCAGCAGCTTGGCACAGGGCGCAGATACGCAGTATTTT
>TRBD1|TRBJ2-7|-|TRBV28
CASRSWGQGVDEQYF
TGTGCCAGCAGAAGCTGGGGACAGGGGGTAGATGAGCAGTACTTC
>-|TRBJ2-1|once|TRBV27
CASRRVSSYNEQFF
TGTGCCAGCAGGCGAGTTAGCTCCTACAATGAGCAGTTCTTC
>-|TRBJ2-7|-|TRBV5-1
CASRPLLRSRAPYEQYF
TGCGCCAGCAGACCCTTACTACGATCACGAGCCCCCTACGAGCAGTACTTC
>-|TRBJ1-4|few|TRBV19
CASSISSYRESEKLFF
TGTGCCAGTAGTATCTCCTCCTACAGGGAAAGCGAAAAACTGTTTTTT
>-|TRBJ2-7|-|TRBV4-1
CASSQGTDTYEQYF
TGCGCCAGCAGCCAAGGAACAGACACCTACGAGCAGTACTTC
>-|TRBJ2-1|once|TRBV9
CASSVVRGGGSSYNEQFF
TGTGCCAGCAGCGTAGTGAGGGGGGGCGGGAGCTCCTACAATGAGCAGTTCTTC
>TRBD1|TRBJ1-3|few|TRBV2
CASSGTGNGNTIYF
TGTGCCAGCAGCGGGACAGGGAATGGAAACACCATATATTTT
>TRBD2|TRBJ2-1|-|TRBV7-8
CASSHSGTTHYEQFF
TGTGCCAGCAGTCATTCCGGGACTACCCATTATGAGCAGTTCTTC
>TRBD1|TRBJ1-4|-|TRBV2
CASRTGQGYEKLFF
TGTGCCAGCCGCACGGGACAGGGTTATGAAAAACTGTTTTTT
>TRBD2|TRBJ2-7|-|TRBV5-8
CASSFTSGRVTEQYF
TGTGCCAGCAGCTTTACTAGCGGGAGGGTTACCGAGCAGTACTTC
>-|TRBJ2-7|-|TRBV9
CASSPNYRESYEQYF
TGTGCCAGCAGCCCCAACTACAGGGAATCCTACGAGCAGTACTTC
>-|TRBJ1-5|-|TRBV28
CASSTGHRVNNQPQHF
TGTGCCAGCAGTACAGGACATAGGGTCAACAATCAGCCCCAGCATTTT
>-|TRBJ2-1|-|TRBV11-3
CASSLVPGEQFF
TGTGCCAGCAGCTTAGTACCGGGTGAGCAGTTCTTC
>TRBD2|TRBJ2-1|-|TRBV27
CASSDGGGYNEQFF
TGTGCCAGCAGCGATGGCGGGGGGTACAATGAGCAGTTCTTC
>-|TRBJ1-5|-|TRBV18
CASSPGGGSNQPQHF
TGTGCCAGCTCACCAGGGGGGGGGAGCAATCAGCCCCAGCATTTT
>TRBD1|TRBJ1-2|once|TRBV28
CASSGTGGWYGYTF
TGTGCCAGCAGCGGGACAGGGGGGTGGTATGGCTACACCTTC
>-|TRBJ2-7|-|TRBV4-1
CASSLAGDGDEQYF
TGCGCCAGCAGCCTGGCAGGGGACGGGGACGAGCAGTACTTC
>TRBD2|TRBJ2-5|-|TRBV27
CASSLSAGEQETQYF
TGTGCCAGCAGTTTATCAGCGGGAGAGCAAGAGACCCAGTACTTC
>TRBD1|TRBJ1-6|-|TRBV6-1
CASSRDSPNNSPLHF
TGTGCCAGCAGTCGGGACAGTCCGAATAATTCACCCCTCCACTTT
>-|TRBJ1-2|-|TRBV29-1
CSVEEDRPGSTF
TGCAGCGTTGAAGAAGACAGGCCTGGGAGCACCTTC
>TRBD1|TRBJ2-7|once|TRBV27
CASSFYGQGAREQYF
TGTGCCAGCAGTTTTTACGGACAGGGGGCGCGAGAGCAGTACTTC
>TRBD1|TRBJ1-1|-|TRBV28
CASSLSQGAHTEAFF
TGTGCCAGCAGTTTATCGCAGGGGGCACACACTGAAGCTTTCTTT
>TRBD1|TRBJ1-5|-|TRBV28
CASSRRGQGNQPQHF
TGTGCCAGCAGCCGACGAGGACAGGGAAATCAGCCCCAGCATTTT
>-|TRBJ2-7|few|TRBV18
CASSPLGGTYEQYF
TGTGCCAGCTCACCACTTGGCGGTACCTACGAGCAGTACTTC
>-|TRBJ2-1|-|TRBV18
CASSPIVLIEQFF
TGTGCCAGCTCACCAATAGTACTTATTGAGCAGTTCTTC
>-|TRBJ2-7|few|TRBV13
CASSLTGNSYEQYF
TGTGCCAGCAGCCTCACCGGGAACTCCTACGAGCAGTACTTC
>TRBD2|TRBJ2-3|-|TRBV18
CASSPGVAGSTDTQYF
TGTGCCAGCTCACCAGGGGTAGCGGGAAGCACAGATACGCAGTATTTT
>-|TRBJ2-6|-|TRBV27
CASSLYSGANVLTF
TGTGCCAGCAGCCTTTACTCTGGGGCCAACGTCCTGACTTTC
>TRBD2|TRBJ2-7|-|TRBV4-1
CASSQAGTSGSYEQYF
TGCGCCAGCAGCCAAGCTGGGACTAGCGGGAGCTACGAGCAGTACTTC
>-|TRBJ2-1|-|TRBV6-6
CASSYGLPTYNEQFF
TGTGCCAGCAGTTATGGACTACCGACCTACAATGAGCAGTTCTTC
>-|TRBJ2-2|-|TRBV19
CASSIDLIPGGELFF
TGTGCCAGTAGTATAGACCTCATCCCGGGCGGGGAGCTGTTTTTT
>TRBD2|TRBJ2-7|few|TRBV9
CASSTGTTEGEQYF
TGTGCCAGCAGCACCGGGACTACCGAAGGCGAGCAGTACTTC
>-|TRBJ1-5|once|TRBV18
CASSPGGQYNQPQHF
TGTGCCAGCTCACCAGGAGGACAGTACAATCAGCCCCAGCATTTT
>TRBD2|TRBJ2-7|-|TRBV9
CASSVVAAGEGEQYF
TGTGCCAGCAGCGTAGTGGCAGCGGGAGAAGGCGAGCAGTACTTC
>TRBD2|TRBJ2-1|-|TRBV4-1
CASSQPRFWTSGTDNEQFF
TGCGCCAGCAGCCAACCCAGATTTTGGACTAGCGGGACCGACAATGAGCAGTTCTTC
>-|TRBJ1-2|-|TRBV4-1
CASSQDSGGMNYGYTF
TGCGCCAGCAGCCAAGATTCGGGGGGGATGAACTATGGCTACACCTTC
>-|TRBJ2-6|-|TRBV7-9
CASSRTQLRGANVLTF
TGTGCCAGCAGCCGAACTCAACTCCGGGGAGCCAACGTCCTGACTTTC
>-|TRBJ2-7|-|TRBV9
CASSVGSSGTFEQYF
TGTGCCAGCAGCGTAGGCTCTAGTGGCACCTTTGAGCAGTACTTC
>TRBD1|TRBJ1-5|-|TRBV7-2
CASSLDGTGDQPQHF
TGTGCCAGCAGCTTAGACGGGACAGGGGATCAGCCCCAGCATTTT
>-|TRBJ2-1|-|TRBV11-2
CASSLTGYNEQFF
TGTGCCAGCAGCTTAACGGGATACAATGAGCAGTTCTTC
>TRBD1|TRBJ1-2|-|TRBV5-1
CASSLTGGDGYTF
TGCGCCAGCAGCTTAACAGGGGGCGATGGCTACACCTTC
>-|TRBJ1-1|-|TRBV5-1
CASSGSSRATEAFF
TGCGCCAGCAGCGGATCCTCGAGGGCCACTGAAGCTTTCTTT